This T cell receptor beta chain emerged from a study of blood T cells in healthy people across ages (dated by TCRdb to between 2014 and 2017). Background for the entire study: Template switching captured roughly one uniquely barcoded TCR beta cDNA molecule per two T cells in model experiments. To track age-related changes in TCR beta repertoire diversity, the study relied on deep sequencing normalized with unique cDNA molecular identifiers. Donors were grouped into four age groups: young (average 16 years), middle-aged (approximately 41), aged (around 60) and long-lived (roughly 80). Donors of different ages were randomly distributed across sequencing lanes to avoid experimental bias. Using the same blood draw, the study looked at two additional independent replicas of 1 million unique cDNA reads for two donors, one aged 18 to 30 and the other aged 80 or older.

The CDR3 has 16 amino acids, counting the end cysteine and phenylalanine. The read is trimmed to its CDR3 DNA, 48 bases read in frame from base 1. V and J are trimmed by 4 bases and 3 bases, and the gene matches miss 5 bases of the junction. CDR1 SGHTA and CDR2 FQGNSA were looked up in the germline V gene. General study outcomes and caveats: As age increased, observed TCR beta diversity per million T cells dropped in a roughly linear way, and a significant reduction was already evident by age about 40. Estimates of total diversity from one million sequenced T cells were regarded as lower bounds and underestimates. The CMV infection status of donors was not known, potentially confounding age-related changes in expanded clonotypes. The long-lived group showed more naive CD4+ T cells, fewer expanded clones and increased TCR diversity than the aged group, suggesting age selection. There was a strong correlation between observed TCR beta diversity and the percentage of naive T cells measured by flow cytometry. Conclusive comparison of naive and antigen-experienced compartments was prevented by the profiling of bulk unsorted PBMCs.

Library preparation employed 5' RACE. The instrument was an Illumina HiSeq 2500. A second about 6 to 11 cycle PCR used a sample-barcoded 5' primer and a J-beta primer mix. A template-switch 5' adaptor carrying 12 random nucleotides introduced a unique molecular identifier onto each TCR beta cDNA molecule. At least 3 million CDR3-containing paired-end reads were obtained from each sample. First-strand cDNA was synthesized from all RNA with the Mint cDNA synthesis kit, primed by a TRBC-specific oligonucleotide. After uracil-DNA glycosylase treatment, a first 18-cycle PCR used universal primers M1SS and BC2_uni_R on all cDNA. In the paper's pipeline: For normalization, 1 million high-quality reads, each with a distinct molecular identifier, were randomly selected from each sample. Instead of being binned into consensus sequences, reads that shared molecular identifiers were thrown out. MiTCR, set to a Q25 quality threshold and the strictest error-elimination algorithm, was used for CDR3 identification, clonotype clustering and error correction. A nonparametric unseen species model using Euler transformation provided a lower-bound estimate of total TCR beta diversity. The raw public reads went through TCRdb reprocessing: fastp at Q25, MiXCR clone calling, in-frame beta chains kept. One record per CDR3 amino acid sequence lists the most common genes and DNA. TCRdb, not the authors, supplied the V and J calls. Counted in this sample were some 1.5 million distinct CDR3 sequences; 28% of them appeared once. The ten largest clonotypes hold 7.7% of the sample.

The donors were 40 or so Caucasian individuals from Russia, aged roughly 6 to 90 years, who were systemically healthy. Around 9.8 milliliters of peripheral blood were collected from each donor into EDTA-treated Vacutainer tubes. Ficoll-Paque density-gradient centrifugation was used to isolate PBMCs, with at least 7 million per sample. Total RNA, at least 6 micrograms per sample, was extracted from PBMCs with Trizol reagent. The percentages of naive CD45RAhigh/CD27high T cells were determined by flow cytometry on a PBMC aliquot from every donor. This clonotype was seen a few times. Its specific antigen is unknown. Base-call qualities are not available, and no considerably larger clone is one nucleotide away.

This TCR derives from a young woman in good health. The rearrangement joined TRBV7-2 to TRBJ2-1, with TRBD2 identical over 11 junction bases. The sequenced material came from blood. Here the CDR3 is given as CASSSPGTSGYNEQFF. The DNA sequence reads TGTGCCAGCAGCTCACCTGGGACTAGCGGCTACAATGAGCAGTTCTTC.